A single sample gave rise to the 7 T cell receptor beta chains below, sequenced in a study of T cells in Graves' hyperthyroidism and ophthalmopathy. Template material for amplifying TCR beta CDR3 regions consisted of RNA transcripts. The TCR CDR3 first-round RT-PCR relied on the HTBI primer set. TCRdb reprocessed the multiplex PCR reads with MiXCR, giving one entry per CDR3 protein. The sample lists roughly 550,000 distinct CDR3 sequences, about 16% occurring once. Sequencing input: blood. These TCRs come from a woman in her thirties with Graves' ophthalmopathy.

In its sample, this clonotype was seen many times. The rearrangement uses TRBV3-1 and TRBJ1-1; D not certain. The CDR3 totals 13 residues. Germline values: CDR1 LGHDT, CDR2 YNNKEL (reference sequence). The V gene lost 1 base and the J gene lost 4 bases, with 7 bases spanning the gap. CDR3 sequence reads: CASSQGTSTEAFF. The CDR3 DNA sequence: TGTGCCAGCAGCCAAGGGACGTCCACTGAAGCTTTCTTT.

This clonotype was seen ten or more times. The V and J genes are TRBV10-1 and TRBJ2-1; TRBD1 or TRBD2 may be the D gene (5 bases each). The V end lost 4 bases, the J end lost 1 base, and 14 bases lay between the germline ends. Germline V CDR1 and CDR2: WNHNN, SYGVQD (reference sequence). This CDR3 region has 16 residues. The DNA for the CDR3 is TGCGCCAGCAGTGGTCCGAGGGCAGGGTCCTACAATGAGCAGTTCTTC. Its translation: CASSGPRAGSYNEQFF.

This clonotype was counted many times. In DNA, the CDR3 is TGTGCCACCGAAGCGGGACAGGGCTACAATGAGCAGTTCTTC. This gives the protein CATEAGQGYNEQFF. The chain recombines TRBV24-1 with TRBJ2-1; 9 bases line up with TRBD1. The CDR3 is made up of 14 amino acids. With 9 bases clipped from V and 3 bases from J, the junction kept 5 bases outside the gene matches. CDR1 and CDR2 from the germline V gene are KGHDR and SFDVKD.

This clonotype came up many times. This rearrangement joins TRBV29-1 to TRBJ2-7; 11 positions agree with TRBD2. Looked up from germline, CDR1 is SQVTM and CDR2 is ANQGSEA. This CDR3 comprises 16 residues. J lost 2 bases, V lost 2 bases, and 8 bases had no gene match. CDR3 nucleotides: TGCAGCGTTGAACTAATCCTAGCGGGAGGACCCTACGAGCAGTACTTC. Translation gives CSVELILAGGPYEQYF.

This clonotype was recorded at least ten times. The chain has TRBV5-1 and TRBJ1-1; D call uncertain. Deletions cut 4 bases from V and 1 base from J, with 11 bases between. Germline CDR1 is SGHRS and CDR2 is YFSETQ. This CDR3 is 14 amino acids long. CDR3 nucleotide sequence: TGCGCCAGCAGCCTCGACAACGGGAACACTGAAGCTTTCTTT. Amino acid sequence: CASSLDNGNTEAFF.

This clonotype was detected ten times or more. This chain connects TRBV14 to TRBJ2-3; unclear D gene. In germline, CDR1 is SGHDN, CDR2 FVKESK. V dropped 4 bases and J dropped 0 bases, with 14 bases sitting between them. CDR3 length equals 16 residues. The CDR3 coding sequence is TGTGCCAGCAGCCTCATGATAGACTCCAGCACAGATACGCAGTATTTT. It yields the protein CASSLMIDSSTDTQYF.

Ten or more counts support this clonotype. V usage is TRBV11-2 and J usage is TRBJ2-2, with TRBD2 identical over 7 bases. The germline V gene encodes CDR1 SGHAT and CDR2 FQNNGV. The junction had 11 bases not matched to a gene; V was cut back by 4 bases and J by 6 bases. The CDR3 runs to 16 residues. The CDR3 loop is CASSSETSLRAGELFF. The CDR3 nucleotides read TGTGCCAGCAGCTCCGAGACTAGCTTACGAGCCGGGGAGCTGTTTTTT. The entire variable domain, with the rest obtained from reference TRBV11-2 and TRBJ2-2, is as follows: EAGVAQSPRYKIIEKRQSVAFWCNPISGHATLYWYQQILGQGPKLLIQFQNNGVVDDSQLPKDRFSAERLKGVDSTLKIQPAKLEDSAVYLCASSSETSLRAGELFFGEGSRLTVL.